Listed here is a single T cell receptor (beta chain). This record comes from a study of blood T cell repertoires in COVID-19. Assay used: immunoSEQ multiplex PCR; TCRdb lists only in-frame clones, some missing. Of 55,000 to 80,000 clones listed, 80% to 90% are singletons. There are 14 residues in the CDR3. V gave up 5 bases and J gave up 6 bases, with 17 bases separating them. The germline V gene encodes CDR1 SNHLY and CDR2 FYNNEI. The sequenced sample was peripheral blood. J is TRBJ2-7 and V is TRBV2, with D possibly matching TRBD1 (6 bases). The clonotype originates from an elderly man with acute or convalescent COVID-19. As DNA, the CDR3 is TGTGCCAGCAGTCTCATAACAGGGCTTGGCGAGCAGTACTTC. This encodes CASSLITGLGEQYF.